The source of this T cell receptor (beta chain) is a study of CD8 T cells in Susac syndrome. Reverse transcription of 0.5 to 1 ug RNA was performed with random hexamers. MiXCR, applied by TCRdb to the immunoSEQ multiplex PCR reads, yields one record per CDR3 protein. Seen here are approximately 170,000 distinct CDR3 sequences, just over 90% observed once, and the top ten hold more than 0.11%. Sequencing was performed on CD4+ T cells from PBMCs. The source is a human donor in good health.

The CDR3 coding sequence is TGCAGTGCTAGGAAAGGGGGCAATCAGCCCCAGCATTTT. Translating it yields CSARKGGNQPQHF. The V call is TRBV20-1, the J call TRBJ1-5; D might be TRBD1 (5 bases). The CDR3 sequence is 13 residues long. The V gene lost 3 bases and the J gene lost 2 bases, with 8 bases spanning the gap. CDR1 DFQATT and CDR2 SNEGSKA come from the germline V gene (reference sequence).